A single sample is the source of the 27 T cell receptor beta chains below, sequenced in a study of blood T cell repertoires in COVID-19. Profiled with immunoSEQ multiplex PCR; TCRdb holds only in-frame clones, not every one. The sample consists of some 140,000 clones, about four fifths of them appearing once. The material sequenced was peripheral blood. These receptors came from a woman aged 55-69 years with acute or convalescent COVID-19.

CDR3 nucleotides: TGTGCCAGCAGCTCCACAGGGTCGGGGAACACTGAAGCTTTCTTT. The encoded protein is CASSSTGSGNTEAFF. The V call is TRBV6-4, the J call TRBJ1-1, with D possibly being TRBD1 (6 bases). V was pared by 6 bases and J by 1 base, with 15 bases between. The CDR3 extends over 15 amino acids. Germline-derived CDR1 and CDR2 are MRHNA and SNTAGT.

This clone was recorded once. V and J are TRBV3-1 (or the pseudogene TRBV3-2) and TRBJ1-3, with 7 bases fitting TRBD1. Per the germline V gene, CDR1 is LGHDT and CDR2 is YNNKEL (reference sequence). The length of the CDR3 is 14 residues. Unmatched junction bases numbered 1, after V lost 1 base and J lost 4 bases. In DNA form, the CDR3 reads TGTGCCAGCAGCCAAGCCAGGGGGGGAAACACCATATATTTT. Its protein is CASSQARGGNTIYF.

This clone has a handful of counts. The chain combines TRBV3-1 (or the pseudogene TRBV3-2) with TRBJ1-6; no definite D call. Germline assignment: CDR1 LGHDT and CDR2 YNNKEL (reference sequence). This CDR3 is 13 amino acids long. The V end lost 4 bases, the J end lost 12 bases, and 13 bases lay between the germline ends. The CDR3 is CASSPGAVLPLHF. CDR3 nucleotides: TGTGCCAGCAGCCCCGGTGCCGTGTTACCCCTCCACTTT.

The chain uses TRBV28 and TRBJ1-6, with D hard to call. V lost 5 bases to trimming and J lost 9 bases, with 14 bases between them. Germline CDR1 reads MDHEN; CDR2 reads SYDVKM. The CDR3 contains 14 residues. The CDR3 sequence is CASSPGLWGSPLHF. DNA for the CDR3: TGTGCCAGCAGTCCCGGACTCTGGGGTTCACCCCTCCACTTT.

The gene calls are TRBV29-1 and TRBJ2-3; 9 nucleotides agree with TRBD2. V was clipped by 2 bases and J by 1 base; unmatched bases: 1. Germline V gives CDR1 SQVTM, CDR2 ANQGSEA. The CDR3 spans 14 residues. CDR3 DNA sequence: TGCAGCGTTGAACTAGCGGGGCGCACAGATACGCAGTATTTT. Residues: CSVELAGRTDTQYF.

Here the CDR3 reads CASSIGGRPDTQYF. The CDR3 nucleotides read TGTGCCAGTAGTATTGGCGGCCGTCCAGATACGCAGTATTTT. The V call is TRBV19, the J call TRBJ2-3; no firm D call. CDR1 is LNHDA and CDR2 is SQIVND in the germline V gene (reference sequence). The V and J ends lost 3 bases and 4 bases respectively, with 11 bases between them. The CDR3 is made up of 14 amino acids.

This clone was seen more than once but under ten times. The chain is built from TRBV4-1 and TRBJ2-2, with TRBD1 matching over 9 bases. V lost 0 bases to trimming and J lost 6 bases; unmatched junction nucleotides: 11. The CDR3 spans 18 residues. Germline V gene lookup returns CDR1 MGHRA and CDR2 YSYEKL. The CDR3 bases are TGCGCCAGCAGCCAAGATTCAGGGACAGGGTGGTTTTCCGGGGAGCTGTTTTTT. It yields the protein CASSQDSGTGWFSGELFF.

This clone showed up just once. The rearrangement uses TRBV3-1 (or the pseudogene TRBV3-2) and TRBJ1-2; D is ambiguous. Germline CDR1 LGHDT, CDR2 YNNKEL (reference sequence). Trimming stripped 2 bases from V and 0 bases from J, with 13 bases between. The CDR3 extends over 16 amino acids. CDR3 DNA sequence: TGTGCCAGCAGCCAATGGACGGGAACCGCTAACTATGGCTACACCTTC. This sequence encodes CASSQWTGTANYGYTF.

CDR3 nucleotides: TGTGCCAGCAGCTTAGCCCCAGGAGGCGGGGGGGCTTTCTTT. It specifies CASSLAPGGGGAFF. V gene TRBV11-1 combines with J gene TRBJ1-1; TRBD1 might be the D (5 bases). Germline V gene sequence: CDR1 SGHAT, CDR2 FQDESV (reference sequence). The CDR3 runs to 14 residues. The V and J ends lost 0 bases and 11 bases respectively, with 16 bases between them.

The chain recombines TRBV28 with TRBJ1-1; D is unclear. The CDR3 loop spans 13 amino acids. Germline V gives CDR1 MDHEN, CDR2 SYDVKM. V gave up 6 bases and J gave up 3 bases, with 11 bases separating them. CDR3 residues: CASRPRSYTEAFF. As DNA, the CDR3 is TGTGCCAGCAGGCCCAGGTCGTACACTGAAGCTTTCTTT. The variable domain in full, completed from reference TRBV28 and TRBJ1-1, reads DVKVTQSSRYLVKRTGEKVFLECVQDMDHENMFWYRQDPGLGLRLIYFSYDVKMKEKGDIPEGYSVSREKKERFSLILESASTNQTSMYLCASRPRSYTEAFFGQGTRLTVV.

The V gene is TRBV5-1, the J gene TRBJ2-6; the D gene is possibly TRBD1 (5 bases). This CDR3 is 18 amino acids long. V was clipped by 6 bases and J by 0 bases, with 19 bases between them. Germline V gene lookup returns CDR1 SGHRS and CDR2 YFSETQ. In nucleotides, the CDR3 is TGCGCCAGCAATCGGCGCGACAGCTTTTTCTCTGGGGCCAACGTCCTGACTTTC. It translates to CASNRRDSFFSGANVLTF.

This chain connects TRBV5-1 to TRBJ2-4; D not certain. This CDR3 region has 14 residues. V dropped 4 bases and J dropped 1 base, with 9 bases sitting between them. The germline CDR1 and CDR2 sequences are SGHRS and YFSETQ. CDR3 coding DNA: TGCGCCAGCAGCCCGAGGTCGGCCAAAAACATTCAGTACTTC. Translation gives CASSPRSAKNIQYF.

The chain employs TRBV2 and TRBJ1-2; D unresolved. Trimming left V 9 bases short and J 8 bases short, with 13 bases between. In germline, CDR1 is SNHLY, CDR2 FYNNEI. The CDR3 consists of 11 residues. The CDR3 spells CAREEGRGYTF. Here the CDR3 DNA reads TGTGCCAGAGAGGAAGGGAGAGGCTACACCTTC.

The chain links TRBV6-4 to TRBJ2-2; 7 bases match TRBD1. The ends lost 6 bases at V and 0 bases at J; junction bases unmatched: 7. Germline V gene lookup returns CDR1 MRHNA and CDR2 SNTAGT. The CDR3 is made up of 16 amino acids. The CDR3 nucleotides read TGTGCCAGCAGCCGACAGGGCCCAGCGAACACCGGGGAGCTGTTTTTT. Residues: CASSRQGPANTGELFF.

The chain joins TRBV7-8 to TRBJ2-3, with D possibly matching TRBD2 (5 bases). The germline V gene has CDR1 SGHVS and CDR2 FQNEAQ. The CDR3 runs 16 residues. Trimming cost V 3 bases and J 2 bases, with 15 bases left between them. The CDR3 loop reads CASSFTGSLVTDTQYF. The CDR3 region has the DNA TGTGCCAGCAGCTTTACGGGGTCACTAGTCACAGATACGCAGTATTTT.

V is TRBV3-1 (or the pseudogene TRBV3-2) and J is TRBJ1-3, with TRBD1 identical over 7 bases. V shed 1 base and J 0 bases; nucleotides not matched to a gene: 6. Germline lookup yields CDR1 LGHDT and CDR2 YNNKEL (reference sequence). The CDR3 is 17 residues long. The CDR3 DNA reads as TGTGCCAGCAGCCAAGGCGCAGGGGGACACTCTGGAAACACCATATATTTT. This translates into CASSQGAGGHSGNTIYF.

The CDR3 sequence is CASTTNRGTGPQHF. The CDR3 DNA reads TGTGCCAGTACTACCAACAGGGGTACTGGGCCCCAGCATTTT. The rearrangement links TRBV19 to TRBJ1-5; 7 bases are a match to TRBD1. The germline CDR1 and CDR2 sequences are LNHDA and SQIVND (reference sequence). The CDR3 totals 14 residues. V shed 7 bases, J shed 9 bases, and the junction held 12 bases outside the gene matches.

The rearrangement links TRBV2 to TRBJ2-2, with 9 bases matching TRBD2. The J segment lost 4 bases and the V segment lost 5 bases, leaving 11 bases of the junction unmatched. Germline V gives CDR1 SNHLY, CDR2 FYNNEI. The CDR3 is made up of 17 amino acids. The CDR3 here is CASSPLAGEFGTGELFF. The DNA for the CDR3 is TGTGCCAGCAGTCCTTTAGCGGGGGAGTTCGGCACCGGGGAGCTGTTTTTT.

This clone was observed a single time. The V gene is TRBV9, the J gene TRBJ1-3; no clear D. V dropped 0 bases and J dropped 0 bases, with 19 bases sitting between them. CDR1 SGDLS and CDR2 YYNGEE come from the germline V gene. CDR3 size: 19 residues. The CDR3 here is CASSVAQRTELFSGNTIYF. CDR3 bases: TGTGCCAGCAGCGTAGCCCAAAGAACAGAGTTATTCTCTGGAAACACCATATATTTT.

This clone occurred a few times. CDR3 loop: CASSQRGQETQYF. In DNA, the CDR3 is TGTGCCAGCAGCCAACGGGGGCAAGAGACCCAGTACTTC. The chain has TRBV3-1 (or the pseudogene TRBV3-2) and TRBJ2-5, with a tentative D call TRBD2 (6 bases). This CDR3 region has 13 residues. CDR1 and CDR2 (germline): LGHDT, YNNKEL (reference sequence). V was shortened by 2 bases and J by 2 bases, with 6 bases between the two germline ends.

The rearrangement links TRBV24-1 to TRBJ1-2; TRBD1 agrees at 9 bases. V was clipped by 4 bases and J by 6 bases; unmatched bases: 5. This CDR3 is 14 amino acids long. Germline V gene sequence: CDR1 KGHDR, CDR2 SFDVKD. This CDR3 reads CATSDNTGGHGYTF. The DNA of the CDR3 is TGTGCCACCAGTGACAATACAGGGGGCCATGGCTACACCTTC.

V gene TRBV6-6 combines with J gene TRBJ1-1; D gene uncertain. Between the trimmed V and J ends, which lost 9 bases and 4 bases, there was a span of 18 bases. Germline CDR1 MNHNY, CDR2 SVGAGI (reference sequence). The CDR3 extends over 14 amino acids. CDR3: CASLAGWEGTEAFF. CDR3 nucleotide sequence: TGTGCCAGTCTGGCGGGTTGGGAGGGCACTGAAGCTTTCTTT.

The CDR3 region has the DNA TGTGCCAGCAGCTTAGCGTGGACTCGCACTGAAGCTTTCTTT. Amino acids: CASSLAWTRTEAFF. The rearrangement joins TRBV7-2 to TRBJ1-1; no clear D gene. This CDR3 contains 14 residues. The germline CDR1 and CDR2 sequences are SGHTA and FQGNSA. V was trimmed by 0 bases and J by 4 bases, leaving 9 bases between them.

CDR3: CSASPAGANYGYTF. CDR3 DNA: TGCAGTGCTAGTCCGGCAGGGGCTAACTATGGCTACACCTTC. V and J are TRBV20-1 and TRBJ1-2; tentatively, D is TRBD1 (6 bases). Germline V gene data show CDR1 as DFQATT and CDR2 as SNEGSKA (reference sequence). This CDR3 has 14 residues. Trimming took 3 bases from V and 0 from J, leaving 11 bases between them.

This clone was detected only once. V usage is TRBV6-5 and J usage is TRBJ1-2; D is perhaps TRBD1 (6 bases). CDR1 is MNHEY and CDR2 is SVGAGI in the germline V gene. Trimming left V 6 bases short and J 4 bases short, with 18 bases between. The CDR3 has 15 residues. For the CDR3, the DNA is TGTGCCAGCAGGCGCGCGACAGGAGGCAGCTATGGCTACACCTTC. It specifies CASRRATGGSYGYTF.

The CDR3 DNA is TGTGCCAGCAAGTACTCCCCGGACAGAACATACGAGCAGTACTTC. Its protein is CASKYSPDRTYEQYF. The V call is TRBV7-2, the J call TRBJ2-7, with D tentatively TRBD1 (6 bases). Germline values: CDR1 SGHTA, CDR2 FQGNSA. V dropped 7 bases and J dropped 4 bases, with 20 bases sitting between them. The CDR3 has 15 residues.

The chain is built from TRBV11-2 and TRBJ1-1; TRBD1 matches 7 bases. After removal of 4 bases from V and 4 bases from J, the junction contained 9 bases not matched to a gene. Germline V gives CDR1 SGHAT, CDR2 FQNNGV. This CDR3 has 15 amino acids. CDR3 in DNA: TGTGCCAGCAGCTCGCAGACAGGGATGGGCACTGAAGCTTTCTTT. Residues: CASSSQTGMGTEAFF.